This T cell receptor beta chain was recovered during a study of shared clonotypes between healthy human individuals. Study-wide results and limits: The rarefaction results pointed to incomplete sorted-subset sequencing despite large depth. The low donor count limited represented genetic and exposure-history diversity. Non-shared clonotypes displayed generation probabilities falling below those of clonotypes present in all four donors.

Each subset's genomic DNA was split evenly across several immunoSEQ plates. Sequenced by immunoSEQ multiplex PCR; TCRdb stores in-frame clones only, minus some. The sample yields 2 million or so clones, roughly 94% seen once. As to this clone: Its antigen is currently unknown.

The CDR3 has 14 residues. Per germline, CDR1 LNHDA and CDR2 SQIVND (reference sequence). The trim removed 5 bases at V and 8 bases at J, leaving 10 bases unmatched. The chain employs TRBV19 and TRBJ1-2; 8 bases line up with TRBD1. The clonotype comes from a man aged 18-30 years in good health. Sequencing was done on a sample of naive CD4+ T cells sorted from blood. Subset described: CD45RA+ positively selected. CDR3 sequence: CASSSRQGLGGYTF. The CDR3, as DNA: TGTGCCAGTAGTTCACGACAGGGGCTCGGCGGCTACACCTTC.